The 9 T cell receptor beta chains reported below all come from one sample, sequenced in a study of shared clonotypes between healthy human individuals. Some clones are missing from TCRdb's copy, which holds only in-frame ones; the method was immunoSEQ multiplex PCR. The repertoire holds around 2,000,000 clones, with approximately 95% as singletons. Naive CD8 cells were CD45RO-negative, positively selected for CCR7, excluding terminally differentiated effector memory CD45RA+ cells. What was sequenced was naive CD8+ T cells sorted from blood. The receptors here all came from a man aged 18 to 30 in good health.

The chain is built from TRBV4-1 and TRBJ2-6; 8 bases fit TRBD1. Trimming cost V 2 bases and J 2 bases; bases outside gene matches: 14. The CDR3 has 20 residues. Per the germline V gene, CDR1 is MGHRA and CDR2 is YSYEKL. The CDR3 DNA follows: TGCGCCAGCAGCCAATTGTTATGGGGACAGGCCCAGACTGGGGCCAACGTCCTGACTTTC. Its translation is CASSQLLWGQAQTGANVLTF.

This clone is a singleton in its sample. The chain uses TRBV5-8 and TRBJ2-5; weak D call: TRBD1 (6 bases). Germline V gene data show CDR1 as SGHTS and CDR2 as YDEGEE. V shed 1 base and J shed 7 bases, with 11 bases lying between them. CDR3 length: 13 amino acids. CDR3 amino acids: CASSLQVGGTQYF. CDR3 DNA: TGTGCCAGCAGCTTGCAAGTAGGGGGGACCCAGTACTTC. The variable domain in full, with the rest retrieved from reference TRBV5-8 and TRBJ2-5, is EAGVTQSPTHLIKTRGQQATLRCSPISGHTSVYWYQQALGLGLQFLLWYDEGEERNRGNFPPRFSGRQFPNYSSELNVNALELEDSALYLCASSLQVGGTQYFGPGTRLLVL.

This clone was counted between two and nine times. This chain joins TRBV2 and TRBJ1-4; no clear D gene. The length of the CDR3 is 16 residues. In germline, CDR1 is SNHLY, CDR2 FYNNEI. Trimming took off 4 bases at V and 12 bases at J, with 24 bases between the two ends. The CDR3 DNA follows: TGTGCCAGCAGTGTGGAGGAGACGGATACCGTTGGGGAACTGTTTTTT. This gives the protein CASSVEETDTVGELFF.

V is TRBV28 and J is TRBJ2-7, with 9 bases lining up with TRBD1. V lost 4 bases and J lost 3; bases outside the gene matches: 10. The CDR3 extends over 16 amino acids. The V gene's germline CDR1 is MDHEN and CDR2 SYDVKM. The CDR3 nucleotides read TGTGCCAGCAGTTCTCACCCCGGGACAGGGTTCTACGAGCAGTACTTC. Translated: CASSSHPGTGFYEQYF.

The CDR3 loop is CASSQDRVGTGEGANVLTF. CDR3 sequence (DNA): TGCGCCAGCAGCCAAGATAGGGTCGGGACAGGGGAAGGGGCCAACGTCCTGACTTTC. The rearrangement joins TRBV4-3 to TRBJ2-6; 10 bases align to TRBD1. The CDR3 is 19 amino acids. Germline CDR1 LGHNA, CDR2 YSLEER. Losses at the gene ends were 0 bases for V and 4 bases for J; bases not matched to a gene: 9.

This chain connects TRBV12-5 to TRBJ2-1; 8 bases fit TRBD1. J was trimmed by 5 bases and V by 7 bases; bases with no gene match: 10. Germline V CDR1 and CDR2: LGHNT, FRNRAP. The CDR3 is 15 amino acids. The CDR3 is CASAPDRGINNEQFF. The CDR3 DNA reads as TGTGCTAGTGCTCCCGACAGGGGCATTAACAATGAGCAGTTCTTC.

The genes are TRBV19 and TRBJ2-7, with TRBD1 identical over 7 bases. Germline lookup yields CDR1 LNHDA and CDR2 SQIVND (reference sequence). The CDR3 is 15 amino acids. Trimming took 3 bases from V and 2 from J; bases not matched to a gene: 7. CDR3 sequence: CASSISGGDAYEQYF. The CDR3 region has the DNA TGTGCCAGTAGTATTTCAGGGGGTGACGCCTACGAGCAGTACTTC.

The J gene is TRBJ2-7, the V gene TRBV7-2; 10 bases agree with TRBD1. Germline V lookup: CDR1 SGHTA, CDR2 FQGNSA. Losses at the gene ends were 5 bases for V and 3 bases for J; bases not matched to a gene: 7. This CDR3 has 15 amino acids. CDR3 in amino acids: CASSTLDRGNYEQYF. The CDR3 DNA follows: TGTGCCAGCAGCACCTTGGACAGGGGGAACTACGAGCAGTACTTC.

On this clone itself: Other DNA sequences in the sample encode the same CDR3. The CDR3 spells CASSLSASYEQYF. CDR3 nucleotide sequence: TGTGCCAGCAGCTTATCCGCCTCTTACGAGCAGTACTTC. This chain links TRBV7-6 with TRBJ2-7; D is unresolved. This CDR3 is built from 13 residues. V was shortened by 2 bases and J by 4 bases, with 9 bases between the two germline ends. Germline lookup yields CDR1 SGHVS and CDR2 FNYEAQ.